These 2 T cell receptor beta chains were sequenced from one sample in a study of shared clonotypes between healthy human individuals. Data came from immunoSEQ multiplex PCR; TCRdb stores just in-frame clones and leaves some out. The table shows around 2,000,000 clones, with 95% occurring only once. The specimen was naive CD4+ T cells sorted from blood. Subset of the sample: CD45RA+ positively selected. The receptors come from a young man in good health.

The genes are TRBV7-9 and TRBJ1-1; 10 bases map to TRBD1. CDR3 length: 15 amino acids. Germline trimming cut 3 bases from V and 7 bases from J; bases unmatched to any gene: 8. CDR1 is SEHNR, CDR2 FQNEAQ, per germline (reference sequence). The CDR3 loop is CASSFLGQGRGEAFF. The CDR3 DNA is TGTGCCAGCAGCTTTTTGGGACAGGGGAGAGGTGAAGCTTTCTTT.

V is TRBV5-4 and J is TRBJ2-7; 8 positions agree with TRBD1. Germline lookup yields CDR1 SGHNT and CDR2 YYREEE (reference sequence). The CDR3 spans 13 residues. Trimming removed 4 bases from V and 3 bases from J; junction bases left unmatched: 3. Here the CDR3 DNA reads TGTGCCAGCAGCGACGGACAGGGCTACGAGCAGTACTTC. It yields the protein CASSDGQGYEQYF.